These T cell receptor beta chains were read from a single sample in a study of Graves' ophthalmopathy and Graves' hyperthyroidism. One entry per CDR3 protein results from TCRdb running MiXCR on the multiplex PCR reads. The table lists roughly 420,000 distinct CDR3 sequences, around 20% of them singletons. The source material was peripheral blood. The receptors shown here come from a woman under 30 with stable Graves' hyperthyroidism. CDR3s include the opening cysteine and the closing phenylalanine or tryptophan. The D gene is left open where the match is weak. The size field is filled for only some rows; it gives once, few, many or a size class.

d_call: TRBD1
j_call: TRBJ1-1
clone_size: .
v_call: TRBV7-8
cdr3_aa: CASTSYRGRNTEAFF
cdr3_nt: TGTGCCAGCACCTCCTACAGGGGGCGGAACACTGAAGCTTTCTTT

d_call: .
j_call: TRBJ2-7
clone_size: many
v_call: TRBV24-1
cdr3_aa: CATSDGQLNSGEQYF
cdr3_nt: TGTGCCACCAGTGATGGACAGCTAAACTCTGGGGAGCAGTACTTC

d_call: TRBD2
j_call: TRBJ2-5
clone_size: few
v_call: TRBV20-1
cdr3_aa: CSARTSGRVEETQYF
cdr3_nt: TGCAGTGCTAGGACTAGCGGGAGGGTGGAGGAGACCCAGTACTTC

d_call: .
j_call: TRBJ1-1
clone_size: .
v_call: TRBV27
cdr3_aa: CASMKTEKHPEAFF
cdr3_nt: TGTGCCAGCATGAAGACTGAGAAACACCCTGAAGCTTTCTTT

d_call: .
j_call: TRBJ2-5
clone_size: .
v_call: TRBV2
cdr3_aa: CASTRGAGQETQYF
cdr3_nt: TGTGCCAGCACCCGGGGGGCGGGACAAGAGACCCAGTACTTC

d_call: TRBD1
j_call: TRBJ2-4
clone_size: many
v_call: TRBV12-3/TRBV12-4
cdr3_aa: CASSSKTGHIQYF
cdr3_nt: TGTGCCAGCAGTTCTAAGACAGGGCACATTCAGTACTTC

d_call: .
j_call: TRBJ1-2
clone_size: many
v_call: TRBV28
cdr3_aa: CASIPSGGYGYTF
cdr3_nt: TGTGCCAGCATCCCTAGCGGTGGCTATGGCTACACCTTC

d_call: .
j_call: TRBJ1-3
clone_size: many
v_call: TRBV30
cdr3_aa: CAWQGEGSGNTIYF
cdr3_nt: TGTGCCTGGCAGGGTGAGGGATCTGGAAACACCATATATTTT

d_call: TRBD2
j_call: TRBJ2-7
clone_size: few
v_call: TRBV5-1
cdr3_aa: CASSETQTSGRYEQYF
cdr3_nt: TGCGCCAGCAGCGAAACCCAGACTAGCGGGAGGTACGAGCAGTACTTC

d_call: TRBD1
j_call: TRBJ1-5
clone_size: .
v_call: TRBV27
cdr3_aa: CASRPPGGYQPQHF
cdr3_nt: TGTGCCAGCAGGCCCCCAGGGGGCTATCAGCCCCAGCATTTT

d_call: .
j_call: TRBJ2-7
clone_size: many
v_call: TRBV20-1
cdr3_aa: CSASKGNEQYF
cdr3_nt: TGCAGTGCTAGCAAGGGCAACGAGCAGTACTTC

d_call: .
j_call: TRBJ2-5
clone_size: many
v_call: TRBV5-1
cdr3_aa: CASSLGGPETQYF
cdr3_nt: TGCGCCAGCAGCTTAGGGGGTCCGGAGACCCAGTACTTC

d_call: TRBD1
j_call: TRBJ2-2
clone_size: many
v_call: TRBV28
cdr3_aa: CASSWGDRGMNTGELFF
cdr3_nt: TGTGCCAGCAGTTGGGGAGACAGGGGGATGAACACCGGGGAGCTGTTTTTT

d_call: .
j_call: TRBJ2-7
clone_size: many
v_call: TRBV18
cdr3_aa: CASSPHGRLEQYF
cdr3_nt: TGTGCCAGCTCACCTCACGGACGGCTCGAGCAGTACTTC

d_call: TRBD1
j_call: TRBJ1-5
clone_size: .
v_call: TRBV19
cdr3_aa: CASSRWGQGNQPQHF
cdr3_nt: TGTGCCAGTAGTAGGTGGGGACAGGGTAATCAGCCCCAGCATTTT

d_call: .
j_call: TRBJ1-1
clone_size: many
v_call: TRBV14
cdr3_aa: CASSPLLGGTEAFF
cdr3_nt: TGTGCCAGCAGCCCCTTATTAGGGGGCACTGAAGCTTTCTTT

d_call: TRBD1
j_call: TRBJ2-7
clone_size: many
v_call: TRBV20-1
cdr3_aa: CSAPPPLVWTGWYEQYF
cdr3_nt: TGCAGTGCACCTCCCCCCCTGGTTTGGACAGGGTGGTACGAGCAGTACTTC

d_call: .
j_call: TRBJ1-1
clone_size: .
v_call: TRBV20-1
cdr3_aa: CSAPSREGTEAFF
cdr3_nt: TGCAGTGCTCCATCCAGGGAGGGCACTGAAGCTTTCTTT

d_call: .
j_call: TRBJ1-4
clone_size: many
v_call: TRBV6-1
cdr3_aa: CASSEAPGGKRTSEKLFF
cdr3_nt: TGTGCCAGCAGTGAAGCCCCCGGCGGGAAGCGGACTAGTGAAAAACTGTTTTTT

d_call: .
j_call: TRBJ2-2
clone_size: many
v_call: TRBV4-1
cdr3_aa: CASSLVGGATRELFF
cdr3_nt: TGCGCCAGCAGCCTTGTGGGGGGTGCGACGAGGGAGCTGTTTTTT

d_call: TRBD2
j_call: TRBJ2-7
clone_size: many
v_call: TRBV6-5
cdr3_aa: CASSWGSGTSYEQYF
cdr3_nt: TGTGCCAGCAGTTGGGGGAGCGGGACTTCCTACGAGCAGTACTTC

d_call: .
j_call: TRBJ2-7
clone_size: few
v_call: TRBV7-9
cdr3_aa: CASSHTGRRTYEQYF
cdr3_nt: TGTGCCAGCAGCCACACAGGACGAAGAACCTACGAGCAGTACTTC

d_call: TRBD2
j_call: TRBJ2-7
clone_size: few
v_call: TRBV6-1
cdr3_aa: CASRSGGEQYF
cdr3_nt: TGTGCCAGCCGGTCGGGGGGCGAGCAGTACTTC

d_call: .
j_call: TRBJ2-5
clone_size: few
v_call: TRBV12-3/TRBV12-4
cdr3_aa: CASAETGQETQYF
cdr3_nt: TGTGCCAGCGCCGAGACAGGTCAAGAGACCCAGTACTTC

d_call: .
j_call: TRBJ1-1
clone_size: many
v_call: TRBV6-1
cdr3_aa: CASSETPRGTEAFF
cdr3_nt: TGTGCCAGCAGTGAGACCCCCCGGGGCACTGAAGCTTTCTTT

d_call: .
j_call: TRBJ2-5
clone_size: many
v_call: TRBV4-1
cdr3_aa: CASSQLPRVTQYF
cdr3_nt: TGCGCCAGCAGCCAACTACCGAGAGTGACCCAGTACTTC

d_call: .
j_call: TRBJ1-1
clone_size: few
v_call: TRBV12-3/TRBV12-4
cdr3_aa: CASSFRQENTEAFF
cdr3_nt: TGTGCCAGCAGTTTCCGACAGGAGAACACTGAAGCTTTCTTT

d_call: .
j_call: TRBJ1-1
clone_size: many
v_call: TRBV7-3
cdr3_aa: CASSLGGISNTEAFF
cdr3_nt: TGTGCCAGCAGCTTAGGCGGGATCTCGAACACTGAAGCTTTCTTT

d_call: .
j_call: TRBJ2-7
clone_size: many
v_call: TRBV28
cdr3_aa: CASMRGSSYEQYF
cdr3_nt: TGTGCCAGCATGCGGGGTAGCTCCTACGAGCAGTACTTC

d_call: .
j_call: TRBJ2-5
clone_size: many
v_call: TRBV4-3
cdr3_aa: CASSQVHPSAQETQYF
cdr3_nt: TGCGCCAGCAGCCAAGTACATCCTAGCGCCCAAGAGACCCAGTACTTC

d_call: TRBD1
j_call: TRBJ1-1
clone_size: many
v_call: TRBV28
cdr3_aa: CASSLWGGTAPEAFF
cdr3_nt: TGTGCCAGCAGTTTATGGGGGGGGACAGCCCCTGAAGCTTTCTTT

d_call: .
j_call: TRBJ2-2
clone_size: few
v_call: TRBV7-2
cdr3_aa: CASSLAAGELFF
cdr3_nt: TGTGCCAGCAGCCTAGCCGCCGGGGAGCTGTTTTTT

d_call: TRBD1
j_call: TRBJ1-2
clone_size: many
v_call: TRBV7-2
cdr3_aa: CASSPGGQSNYGYTF
cdr3_nt: TGTGCCAGCAGCCCTGGGGGACAGTCTAACTATGGCTACACCTTC

d_call: TRBD1
j_call: TRBJ2-5
clone_size: many
v_call: TRBV18
cdr3_aa: CASSQGQEETQYF
cdr3_nt: TGTGCCAGCTCACAGGGACAGGAAGAGACCCAGTACTTC

d_call: .
j_call: TRBJ2-7
clone_size: many
v_call: TRBV30
cdr3_aa: CAWSSDGYEQYF
cdr3_nt: TGTGCCTGGAGTTCGGACGGATACGAGCAGTACTTC

d_call: .
j_call: TRBJ1-5
clone_size: many
v_call: TRBV7-8
cdr3_aa: CASSHIDSNQPQHF
cdr3_nt: TGTGCCAGCAGCCACATTGATAGCAATCAGCCCCAGCATTTT

d_call: TRBD1
j_call: TRBJ2-5
clone_size: many
v_call: TRBV6-1
cdr3_aa: CASSGDRGGETQYF
cdr3_nt: TGTGCCAGCAGCGGGGACAGGGGTGGAGAGACCCAGTACTTC

d_call: .
j_call: TRBJ2-4
clone_size: few
v_call: TRBV24-1
cdr3_aa: CATSDGRTKNIKYF
cdr3_nt: TGTGCCACCAGTGACGGGAGAACCAAAAACATTAAGTACTTC

d_call: TRBD2
j_call: TRBJ2-5
clone_size: many
v_call: TRBV12-3/TRBV12-4
cdr3_aa: CASSGLAKETQYF
cdr3_nt: TGTGCCAGCAGCGGACTAGCGAAAGAGACCCAGTACTTC

d_call: .
j_call: TRBJ2-2
clone_size: many
v_call: TRBV12-3/TRBV12-4
cdr3_aa: CASSLPGLQNTGELFF
cdr3_nt: TGTGCCAGCAGTTTACCGGGACTTCAGAACACCGGGGAGCTGTTTTTT

d_call: .
j_call: TRBJ1-6
clone_size: many
v_call: TRBV12-3/TRBV12-4
cdr3_aa: CASSLSLQGHNSPLHF
cdr3_nt: TGTGCCAGCAGTTTAAGTCTACAGGGACATAATTCACCCCTCCACTTT

d_call: .
j_call: TRBJ2-6
clone_size: .
v_call: TRBV5-1
cdr3_aa: CASSLQSVSGANVLTF
cdr3_nt: TGCGCCAGCAGCTTGCAATCGGTGTCTGGGGCCAACGTCCTGACTTTC

d_call: .
j_call: TRBJ1-1
clone_size: few
v_call: TRBV18
cdr3_aa: CASSDSTDGTEAFF
cdr3_nt: TGTGCCAGCTCCGACAGTACCGACGGAACTGAAGCTTTCTTT

d_call: TRBD2
j_call: TRBJ2-1
clone_size: many
v_call: TRBV6-2/TRBV6-3
cdr3_aa: CASSDRDYDNEKFF
cdr3_nt: TGTGCCAGCAGTGACCGGGACTATGACAATGAGAAGTTCTTC

d_call: .
j_call: TRBJ1-1
clone_size: many
v_call: TRBV7-2
cdr3_aa: CASSNDRVTEAFF
cdr3_nt: TGTGCCAGCAGCAACGACAGAGTCACTGAAGCTTTCTTT

d_call: .
j_call: TRBJ2-7
clone_size: .
v_call: TRBV11-2
cdr3_aa: CASSHREQYF
cdr3_nt: TGTGCCAGCAGCCATCGGGAGCAGTACTTC

d_call: .
j_call: TRBJ1-6
clone_size: many
v_call: TRBV12-3/TRBV12-4
cdr3_aa: CASRNGMSPLHF
cdr3_nt: TGTGCCAGCAGAAACGGGATGTCACCCCTCCACTTT

d_call: TRBD1
j_call: TRBJ1-1
clone_size: many
v_call: TRBV7-9
cdr3_aa: CASSLGTGWEAFF
cdr3_nt: TGTGCCAGCAGCTTAGGGACAGGGTGGGAAGCTTTCTTT